What follows are 30 T cell receptor beta chains derived from one specimen sequenced in a study of shared clonotypes between healthy human individuals. Sequencing used immunoSEQ multiplex PCR; TCRdb keeps in-frame clones, though not all of them. Counted here are under 2.5 million clones, 85% to 95% occurring once; the ten biggest clones make up 0.37%. The sequencing sample was made of naive CD4+ T cells from PBMCs. The subset is: CD45RA+ positively selected. The receptors come from a man younger than 35 in good health. Some clones in this sample may be carry-over from other donors' samples.

On this clone: One end of the junction varies from germline; a read error may be responsible. The J gene is TRBJ1-4, the V gene TRBV6-5; 8 positions match TRBD1. Germline-derived CDR1 and CDR2 are MNHEY and SVGAGI. This CDR3 is 15 amino acids long. CDR3 amino acids: CASSNRGSTNEKLFF. The CDR3 region has the DNA TGTGCCAGCAGCAACAGGGGGTCAACGAATGAAAAACTGTTTTTT.

The chain combines TRBV27 with TRBJ2-7, with D possibly being TRBD2 (6 bases). CDR1 is MNHEY, CDR2 SMNVEV, per germline (reference sequence). Trimming took 4 bases from V and 4 from J, leaving 8 bases between them. This CDR3 has 12 amino acids. This CDR3 reads CASSSREYEQYF. The DNA of the CDR3 is TGTGCCAGCAGTTCCCGGGAGTACGAGCAGTACTTC.

This clone was seen a handful of times. The chain links TRBV28 to TRBJ1-1, with TRBD1 identical over 7 bases. V was pared by 3 bases and J by 2 bases, with 3 bases of the junction left unmatched. Germline CDR1 MDHEN, CDR2 SYDVKM. The CDR3 runs to 14 residues. CDR3 amino acids: CASSFRDSNTEAFF. The CDR3 DNA sequence: TGTGCCAGCAGTTTCCGGGACAGCAACACTGAAGCTTTCTTT.

This clone was detected once. The rearrangement joins TRBV6-4 to TRBJ1-2; no clear D. CDR1 is MRHNA, CDR2 SNTAGT, per germline. The CDR3 is 11 amino acids. Trimming shortened V by 4 bases and J by 8 bases, and 8 bases separated the two germline ends. The CDR3 spells CASSGGWGYTF. The DNA for the CDR3 is TGTGCCAGCAGTGGCGGATGGGGCTACACCTTC.

The DNA of the CDR3 is TGTGCCAGGCCGGCGGGCATTTGTCACGAGCAGTACTTC. Amino acid sequence: CARPAGICHEQYF. The V call is TRBV27, the J call TRBJ2-7; maybe TRBD2 (5 bases). Germline values: CDR1 MNHEY, CDR2 SMNVEV (reference sequence). This CDR3 is 13 amino acids long. V lost 9 bases and J 5 bases, leaving 17 bases between the germline ends.

The chain recombines TRBV5-4 with TRBJ1-1; the D gene is possibly TRBD1 (5 bases). CDR1 and CDR2 from the germline V gene are SGHNT and YYREEE (reference sequence). The V gene lost 2 bases and the J gene lost 2 bases, with 13 bases spanning the gap. The CDR3 sequence is 15 residues long. CDR3 amino acids: CASSFIDSHNTEAFF. CDR3 coding DNA: TGTGCCAGCAGCTTTATCGACAGCCATAACACTGAAGCTTTCTTT.

This clone has only one observation. This chain links TRBV6-1 with TRBJ1-5, with 9 bases identical to TRBD1. V lost 5 bases and J lost 3; bases outside the gene matches: 2. The CDR3 consists of 14 residues. The germline CDR1 and CDR2 sequences are MNHNS and SASEGT. The CDR3 is CASSIQGANQPQHF. The CDR3 DNA sequence: TGTGCCAGCAGTATACAGGGGGCCAATCAGCCCCAGCATTTT.

The V call is TRBV6-6, the J call TRBJ1-2, with D possibly matching TRBD1 (6 bases). The V gene's germline CDR1 is MNHNY and CDR2 SVGAGI (reference sequence). Trimming took off 6 bases at V and 4 bases at J, with 12 bases between the two ends. There are 13 residues in the CDR3. The DNA for the CDR3 is TGTGCCAGCAGCAACAGGGCCCTCTATGGCTACACCTTC. This translates into CASSNRALYGYTF.

V usage is TRBV2 and J usage is TRBJ2-7; a possible D gene is TRBD2 (6 bases). Germline V gene lookup returns CDR1 SNHLY and CDR2 FYNNEI. V was cut by 6 bases and J by 5 bases, with 17 bases left in between. The CDR3 spans 14 residues. CDR3 in DNA: TGTGCCAGCAGGGGGGGACGGCCAGAGCACGAGCAGTACTTC. It encodes CASRGGRPEHEQYF.

Notes on this clone: The identical CDR3 is also encoded by other nucleotide sequences in the sample. The DNA of the CDR3 is TGTGCCAGCAGTTTGCAGGGACCCTACGAGCAGTACTTC. Its protein product is CASSLQGPYEQYF. This chain links TRBV6-5 with TRBJ2-7; D tentatively fits TRBD1 or TRBD2 (5 bases each). Trimming took 4 bases from V and 2 from J, leaving 9 bases between them. The CDR3 contains 13 residues. Looked up from germline, CDR1 is MNHEY and CDR2 is SVGAGI.

The chain combines TRBV10-3 with TRBJ2-3; 13 nucleotides line up with TRBD2. The CDR3 sequence is 16 residues long. Trimming removed 4 bases from V and 11 bases from J; junction bases left unmatched: 12. The germline CDR1 and CDR2 sequences are ENHRY and SYGVKD. For the CDR3, the DNA is TGTGCCATCAGTGGGGGGACTAGCGGGATAGGCTCTTGGCAGTATTTT. Encoded protein: CAISGGTSGIGSWQYF.

This clone is a singleton in its sample. V and J are TRBV7-2 and TRBJ2-1, with 14 bases aligning to TRBD2. V was clipped by 1 base and J by 8 bases; unmatched bases: 4. Germline CDR1 reads SGHTA; CDR2 reads FQGNSA. The CDR3 is 16 amino acids. The chain's CDR3 is CASSLGGLAGAYEQFF. The CDR3 DNA follows: TGTGCCAGCAGCTTAGGGGGACTAGCGGGAGCCTATGAGCAGTTCTTC.

The chain joins TRBV28 to TRBJ2-1; 9 positions agree with TRBD1. The CDR3 has 16 residues. Germline CDR1 MDHEN, CDR2 SYDVKM. The trim removed 7 bases at V and 0 bases at J, leaving 7 bases unmatched. The CDR3 DNA is TGTGCCAGCAAACGGACAGGGGTAACCTCCTACAATGAGCAGTTCTTC. Its translation: CASKRTGVTSYNEQFF.

The J gene is TRBJ2-2, the V gene TRBV6-4; D perhaps matches TRBD2 (6 bases). This CDR3 has 14 amino acids. Trimming pared 6 bases from V and 2 bases from J, leaving 10 bases between. Germline assignment: CDR1 MRHNA and CDR2 SNTAGT. The CDR3 here is CASRVGLNTGELFF. The CDR3 DNA reads as TGTGCCAGCAGAGTGGGACTCAACACCGGGGAGCTGTTTTTT.

For this clone: The same CDR3 also results from other DNA sequences found in this sample. This chain connects TRBV5-1 to TRBJ2-7, with D perhaps matching TRBD1 (5 bases). Germline values: CDR1 SGHRS, CDR2 YFSETQ. The CDR3 has 13 amino acids. V gave up 1 base and J gave up 2 bases, with 7 bases separating them. The CDR3, as DNA: TGCGCCAGCAGCTTGACAGGAACCTACGAGCAGTACTTC. It translates to CASSLTGTYEQYF.

The CDR3 coding sequence is TGTGCCAGCACCGAACTAACAGGGGCAGGGCAGCCCCAGCATTTT. Amino acids: CASTELTGAGQPQHF. The chain links TRBV6-1 to TRBJ1-5; 7 positions match TRBD1. The CDR3 runs to 15 residues. J gave up 7 bases and V 7 bases, and 13 bases lay outside the gene matches. Germline loops: CDR1 MNHNS, CDR2 SASEGT.

The gene calls are TRBV4-1 and TRBJ2-7; D call uncertain. In germline, CDR1 is MGHRA, CDR2 YSYEKL. The V end lost 4 bases, the J end lost 2 bases, and 12 bases lay between the germline ends. The CDR3 loop spans 14 amino acids. The CDR3 sequence: CASSPVGGTYEQYF. The DNA of the CDR3 is TGCGCCAGCAGCCCAGTAGGCGGAACCTACGAGCAGTACTTC.

The chain carries TRBV6-5 and TRBJ1-2; TRBD1 is a possible D gene (5 bases). This CDR3 comprises 14 residues. The germline V gene encodes CDR1 MNHEY and CDR2 SVGAGI. The germline V and J ends were trimmed by 6 bases and 5 bases, with 16 bases remaining between them. This CDR3 is CASRNGQGLYGYTF. CDR3 in DNA: TGTGCCAGCAGAAACGGGCAGGGACTATATGGCTACACCTTC.

This chain uses TRBV4-3 with TRBJ1-4; D not resolved. This CDR3 contains 17 residues. The germline CDR1 and CDR2 sequences are LGHNA and YSLEER. V shed 1 base and J shed 0 bases, with 12 bases lying between them. The CDR3: CASSQGFQHSTNEKLFF. The DNA for the CDR3 is TGCGCCAGCAGCCAAGGGTTCCAGCATTCAACTAATGAAAAACTGTTTTTT.

The gene calls are TRBV15 and TRBJ1-5; TRBD1 matches 7 bases. Germline V gene sequence: CDR1 LNHNV, CDR2 YYDKDF (reference sequence). CDR3 size: 16 residues. Trimming at V came to 5 bases and at J to 4 bases, leaving 11 bases not matched to a gene. The CDR3 bases are TGTGCCACCAGCCGCCCCGGGACAGTGAGGAATCAGCCCCAGCATTTT. Translation gives CATSRPGTVRNQPQHF.

The chain carries TRBV6-6 and TRBJ1-5; D remains ambiguous. Trimming removed 8 bases from V and 2 bases from J, with 19 bases in between. This CDR3 is 16 amino acids long. CDR1 MNHNY and CDR2 SVGAGI come from the germline V gene (reference sequence). This chain's CDR3 is CASRGRQDKGNQPQHF. DNA of the CDR3: TGTGCCAGCCGAGGGCGGCAGGATAAGGGCAATCAGCCCCAGCATTTT.

This rearrangement joins TRBV7-2 to TRBJ2-7; D possibly corresponds to TRBD1 (7 bases). In germline, CDR1 is SGHTA, CDR2 FQGNSA. Trimming took 9 bases from V and 3 from J, leaving 18 bases between them. This CDR3 region has 14 residues. The DNA for the CDR3 is TGTGCCAGTTCCCGGGGGACAGCCTTCTACGAGCAGTACTTC. It codes for CASSRGTAFYEQYF.

The V call is TRBV7-9, the J call TRBJ1-2, with TRBD1 matching over 9 bases. The CDR3 spans 16 residues. With 4 bases clipped from V and 7 bases from J, the junction kept 13 bases outside the gene matches. Germline CDR1 reads SEHNR; CDR2 reads FQNEAQ (reference sequence). For the CDR3, the DNA is TGTGCCAGCAGCTATAGCCGGGACAGGGTTAAGCGTGGCTACACCTTC. It yields the protein CASSYSRDRVKRGYTF.

This chain joins TRBV5-6 and TRBJ1-1, with 12 bases that match TRBD1. V shed 1 base and J 5 bases; nucleotides not matched to a gene: 15. The germline CDR1 and CDR2 sequences are SGHDT and YYEEEE. This CDR3 region has 19 residues. Here the CDR3 reads CASSLWPGDRGRGGTEAFF. Written as DNA, the CDR3 is TGTGCCAGCAGCTTGTGGCCAGGGGACAGGGGGCGAGGGGGAACTGAAGCTTTCTTT. Together with reference TRBV5-6 and TRBJ1-1, the CDR3 gives the full variable domain: DAGVTQSPTHLIKTRGQQVTLRCSPKSGHDTVSWYQQALGQGPQFIFQYYEEEERQRGNFPDRFSGHQFPNYSSELNVNALLLGDSALYLCASSLWPGDRGRGGTEAFFGQGTRLTVV.

This clone was seen just once. The chain links TRBV27 to TRBJ2-7; D is perhaps TRBD2 (6 bases). The CDR3 length is 15 residues. Germline values: CDR1 MNHEY, CDR2 SMNVEV (reference sequence). The V and J ends lost 5 bases and 0 bases respectively, with 14 bases between them. Here the CDR3 reads CASSNRPGDSYEQYF. The CDR3, as DNA: TGTGCCAGCAGTAACCGTCCGGGAGACTCCTACGAGCAGTACTTC.

This clone was picked up one time. The chain has TRBV5-1 and TRBJ2-5; 10 nucleotides line up with TRBD2. The CDR3 is made up of 18 amino acids. J was trimmed by 3 bases and V by 0 bases; bases with no gene match: 11. Germline values: CDR1 SGHRS, CDR2 YFSETQ. This chain's CDR3 is CASSLAPSGRFGEETQYF. CDR3 bases: TGCGCCAGCAGCTTGGCCCCTAGCGGGAGATTTGGGGAAGAGACCCAGTACTTC.

V usage is TRBV6-1 and J usage is TRBJ1-2; D gene uncertain. This CDR3 is built from 13 residues. Between the trimmed V and J ends, which lost 2 bases and 5 bases, there was a span of 9 bases. Germline CDR1 reads MNHNS; CDR2 reads SASEGT. CDR3 bases: TGTGCCAGCAGTGAAAACCCCTATTATGGCTACACCTTC. Its translation: CASSENPYYGYTF.

V and J are TRBV30 and TRBJ2-2; D gene ambiguous. Deletions cut 0 bases from V and 8 bases from J, with 4 bases between. The CDR3 spans 11 residues. Germline V gene sequence: CDR1 GTSNPN, CDR2 SVGIG (reference sequence). The CDR3 DNA reads as TGTGCCTGGAGTGTACAAGGGGAGCTGTTTTTT. Protein sequence: CAWSVQGELFF.

V and J are TRBV4-2 and TRBJ2-5; TRBD2 aligns across 12 bases. From germline, CDR1 is LGHNA and CDR2 YNFKEQ. The CDR3 is 16 residues long. V lost 4 bases to trimming and J lost 2 bases; unmatched junction nucleotides: 5. The CDR3 region is CASSLTLAGGQETQYF. The CDR3 DNA is TGTGCCAGCAGCCTCACCCTAGCGGGAGGGCAAGAGACCCAGTACTTC.

CDR3 region: CASSDPGTEAFF. In nucleotides, the CDR3 is TGTGCCAGCTCAGACCCCGGGACAGAAGCTTTCTTT. J is TRBJ1-1 and V is TRBV28; TRBD1 might be the D (6 bases). The germline V gene has CDR1 MDHEN and CDR2 SYDVKM. The CDR3 totals 12 residues. V gave up 8 bases and J gave up 8 bases, with 15 bases separating them.